One and the same sample provided the 31 T cell receptor beta chains below, sequenced in a study of cytomegalovirus exposure and HLA in healthy donors. The PCR ran on 60 Vbeta and 13 Jbeta primers. Some clones are missing from TCRdb's copy, which holds only in-frame ones; the method was immunoSEQ multiplex PCR. The sample records 150,000 to 200,000 clones, roughly 72% being singletons. The material sequenced was PBMCs. The receptors originated from a woman aged 35 to 49 in good health and CMV-seronegative.

This chain uses TRBV5-5 with TRBJ1-5, with 7 bases identical to TRBD1. J lost 3 bases, V lost 1 base, and 7 bases had no gene match. The CDR3 runs 16 residues. CDR1 SGHKS and CDR2 YYEKEE come from the germline V gene (reference sequence). CDR3 residues: CASSLFRDSVNQPQHF. CDR3 nucleotides: TGTGCCAGCAGCTTGTTCCGGGACAGTGTCAATCAGCCCCAGCATTTT.

This chain uses TRBV19 with TRBJ2-2, with 8 bases lining up with TRBD1. This CDR3 has 15 amino acids. The trim removed 4 bases at V and 9 bases at J, leaving 10 bases unmatched. Germline assignment: CDR1 LNHDA and CDR2 SQIVND (reference sequence). The CDR3 nucleotides read TGTGCCAGTAGTAGGGGAGGACAGGGACCGAGGGAGCTGTTTTTT. Protein product: CASSRGGQGPRELFF.

This chain joins TRBV6-5 and TRBJ2-7; possibly TRBD2 for D (6 bases). CDR3 length: 15 amino acids. The V and J ends lost 2 bases and 1 base respectively, with 12 bases between them. The germline gives CDR1 MNHEY, CDR2 SVGAGI. DNA of the CDR3: TGTGCCAGCAGTTACGGCGGGATGGGGTCCTACGAGCAGTACTTC. As protein: CASSYGGMGSYEQYF.

This clone was found once. The V and J genes are TRBV11-1 and TRBJ2-7; TRBD1 matches at 8 bases. The CDR3 spans 14 residues. Germline trimming cut 3 bases from V and 1 base from J; bases unmatched to any gene: 2. Per germline, CDR1 SGHAT and CDR2 FQDESV (reference sequence). The CDR3: CASSFTGGSYEQYF. CDR3 DNA sequence: TGTGCCAGCAGCTTTACAGGGGGGTCCTACGAGCAGTACTTC. Supplemented by reference TRBV11-1 and TRBJ2-7, the full variable domain reads EAEVAQSPRYKITEKSQAVAFWCDPISGHATLYWYRQILGQGPELLVQFQDESVVDDSQLPKDRFSAERLKGVDSTLKIQPAELGDSAMYLCASSFTGGSYEQYFGPGTRLTVT.

The chain couples TRBV30 to TRBJ2-5, with 7 bases matching TRBD1. The V gene's germline CDR1 is GTSNPN and CDR2 SVGIG (reference sequence). The V gene end was trimmed by 8 bases and the J gene end by 0 bases; junction bases not matched to a gene: 6. The CDR3 contains 13 residues. The CDR3 DNA is TGTGCCAACCGACAGGGCAACCAAGAGACCCAGTACTTC. Its protein is CANRQGNQETQYF.

This clone appeared a few times. The chain couples TRBV5-1 to TRBJ1-5, with D possibly TRBD1 on 6 matching bases. V was trimmed by 0 bases and J by 1 base, leaving 14 bases between them. Germline V gene sequence: CDR1 SGHRS, CDR2 YFSETQ. The CDR3 consists of 17 residues. DNA of the CDR3: TGCGCCAGCAGCTTGGATCCAGGGCAGGGGAGCAATCAGCCCCAGCATTTT. Encoded protein: CASSLDPGQGSNQPQHF.

The chain links TRBV28 to TRBJ1-5; 10 positions agree with TRBD1. The CDR3 totals 15 residues. The ends lost 4 bases at V and 2 bases at J; junction bases unmatched: 2. CDR1 and CDR2 (germline): MDHEN, SYDVKM. CDR3 bases: TGTGCCAGCAGTTCCGGGACAGGGGGCAATCAGCCCCAGCATTTT. Translation gives CASSSGTGGNQPQHF.

The chain has TRBV9 and TRBJ1-5, with D perhaps matching TRBD1 (5 bases). The CDR3 runs 15 residues. CDR1 and CDR2 (germline): SGDLS, YYNGEE. Trimming took 1 base from V and 5 from J, leaving 13 bases between them. CDR3 bases: TGTGCCAGCAGCGTAAGTCAGGGTATAGATCAGCCCCAGCATTTT. Residues: CASSVSQGIDQPQHF. Full variable domain (outside the CDR3, taken from reference TRBV9 and TRBJ1-5): DSGVTQTPKHLITATGQRVTLRCSPRSGDLSVYWYQQSLDQGLQFLIQYYNGEERAKGNILERFSAQQFPDLHSELNLSSLELGDSALYFCASSVSQGIDQPQHFGDGTRLSIL.

V and J are TRBV7-9 and TRBJ2-3; 7 nucleotides match TRBD1. The CDR3 has 13 residues. Germline V lookup: CDR1 SEHNR, CDR2 FQNEAQ (reference sequence). J gave up 2 bases and V 10 bases, and 6 bases lay outside the gene matches. The DNA for the CDR3 is TGTGCCAACCGACAGGGCGCCACAGATACGCAGTATTTT. The encoded protein is CANRQGATDTQYF.

On this clone: Compared with germline, one end of the junction differs, possibly owing to a read error. The CDR3 spells CSVEDQSEGSGIF. CDR3 coding DNA: TGCAGCGTTGAAGATCAATCGGAGGGCAGCGGAATCTTT. V is TRBV29-1 and J is TRBJ1-1; the D is unclear. Germline values: CDR1 SQVTM, CDR2 ANQGSEA. There are 13 residues in the CDR3.

The V and J genes are TRBV5-1 and TRBJ1-1; weak D call: TRBD1 (5 bases). CDR1 and CDR2 from the germline V gene are SGHRS and YFSETQ. Trimming left V 4 bases short and J 0 bases short, with 7 bases between. The length of the CDR3 is 13 residues. Here the CDR3 DNA reads TGCGCCAGCAGCGAACAGGTGAACACTGAAGCTTTCTTT. It encodes CASSEQVNTEAFF.

V and J are TRBV14 and TRBJ1-6; 8 bases agree with TRBD1. The germline gives CDR1 SGHDN, CDR2 FVKESK. The CDR3 is 15 residues long. Trimming removed 5 bases from V and 7 bases from J; junction bases left unmatched: 7. In DNA, the CDR3 is TGTGCCAGCAGCGGGGCGACAGGGGTAAATTCACCCCTCCACTTT. Translated: CASSGATGVNSPLHF.

The CDR3 coding sequence is TGTGCCAGCAGTGATGGCGGGAGCCCCACAGATACGCAGTATTTT. Its protein product is CASSDGGSPTDTQYF. This chain links TRBV25-1 with TRBJ2-3, with 7 bases identical to TRBD2. Germline CDR1 reads MGHDK; CDR2 reads SYGVNS. The CDR3 totals 15 residues. V shed 3 bases and J 2 bases; nucleotides not matched to a gene: 5.

The rearrangement uses TRBV30 and TRBJ1-2; the match to TRBD1 covers 7 bases. Germline V lookup: CDR1 GTSNPN, CDR2 SVGIG (reference sequence). This CDR3 comprises 13 residues. Trimming took 0 bases from V and 8 from J; bases not matched to a gene: 6. This CDR3 is CAWSVQGQPGYTF. In nucleotides, the CDR3 is TGTGCCTGGAGTGTACAGGGACAGCCCGGCTACACCTTC.

V and J are TRBV9 and TRBJ1-4; TRBD1 matches 11 bases. CDR1 and CDR2 from the germline V gene are SGDLS and YYNGEE. Losses at the gene ends were 4 bases for V and 8 bases for J; bases not matched to a gene: 7. CDR3 length: 15 residues. The DNA for the CDR3 is TGTGCCAGCAGCCCGGGGGGACAGGGGGTGGAAAAACTGTTTTTT. Encoded protein: CASSPGGQGVEKLFF. Based on the CDR3 plus reference TRBV9 and TRBJ1-4, the full variable domain is DSGVTQTPKHLITATGQRVTLRCSPRSGDLSVYWYQQSLDQGLQFLIQYYNGEERAKGNILERFSAQQFPDLHSELNLSSLELGDSALYFCASSPGGQGVEKLFFGSGTQLSVL.

This rearrangement joins TRBV19 to TRBJ1-1, with 10 nucleotides matching TRBD1. Germline V lookup: CDR1 LNHDA, CDR2 SQIVND (reference sequence). CDR3 length: 16 amino acids. V lost 4 bases to trimming and J lost 1 base; unmatched junction nucleotides: 6. The CDR3: CASSRGQGYGNTEAFF. For the CDR3, the DNA is TGTGCCAGTAGTAGGGGACAGGGGTATGGGAACACTGAAGCTTTCTTT.

The V gene is TRBV18, the J gene TRBJ1-1; no reliable D call. Deletions cut 2 bases from V and 3 bases from J, with 7 bases between. Germline CDR1 and CDR2: KGHSH and LQKENI. This CDR3 region has 13 residues. The CDR3 here is CASSPTQDTEAFF. The CDR3 nucleotides read TGTGCCAGCTCACCAACCCAGGACACTGAAGCTTTCTTT.

As regards this clone: Additional DNA sequences in this sample encode the identical CDR3. The genes are TRBV7-2 and TRBJ2-7, with 15 nucleotides matching TRBD2. Trimming removed 4 bases from V and 6 bases from J; junction bases left unmatched: 1. CDR1 and CDR2 (germline): SGHTA, FQGNSA. The CDR3 contains 14 residues. As DNA, the CDR3 is TGTGCCAGCAGCTCGGGACTAGCGGGAGGCGAGCAGTACTTC. Translated: CASSSGLAGGEQYF.

The genes are TRBV25-1 and TRBJ2-7; 13 nucleotides agree with TRBD2. The CDR3 totals 16 residues. Germline CDR1 MGHDK, CDR2 SYGVNS. Trimming removed 2 bases from V and 2 bases from J; junction bases left unmatched: 3. For the CDR3, the DNA is TGTGCCAGCAGTGAAAAGGGACTAGCGGGAACCTACGAGCAGTACTTC. Residues: CASSEKGLAGTYEQYF.

This clone has a single count. V is TRBV7-2 and J is TRBJ2-7, with 12 positions matching TRBD2. CDR1 is SGHTA, CDR2 FQGNSA, per germline. The CDR3 runs 15 residues. After removal of 3 bases from V and 6 bases from J, the junction contained 6 bases not matched to a gene. CDR3 nucleotide sequence: TGTGCCAGCAGCTTGTTATGGACTAGCGGGGCCGAGCAGTACTTC. Amino acids: CASSLLWTSGAEQYF.

The chain joins TRBV7-8 to TRBJ2-5, with 12 bases fitting TRBD2. CDR1 SGHVS and CDR2 FQNEAQ come from the germline V gene. The CDR3 has 17 residues. V shed 2 bases, J shed 2 bases, and the junction held 6 bases outside the gene matches. The CDR3 sequence is CASSLRTSGNVQETQYF. In DNA form, the CDR3 reads TGTGCCAGCAGCTTAAGGACTAGCGGGAATGTTCAAGAGACCCAGTACTTC.

The chain has TRBV10-1 and TRBJ2-1; D is unclear. This CDR3 is built from 11 residues. V was clipped by 9 bases and J by 8 bases, with 11 bases between them. CDR1 is WNHNN, CDR2 SYGVQD, per germline (reference sequence). CDR3 region: CASTQIDEQFF. The CDR3 nucleotides read TGCGCCAGTACACAAATCGATGAGCAGTTCTTC.

The chain carries TRBV5-1 and TRBJ1-2; a weak D match, TRBD1 (6 bases). The CDR3 has 14 residues. Per the germline V gene, CDR1 is SGHRS and CDR2 is YFSETQ. The V gene lost 5 bases and the J gene lost 8 bases, with 19 bases spanning the gap. The CDR3 DNA is TGCGCCAGCAGTTACGAACCGGGACAACGGGGCTACACCTTC. Its translation is CASSYEPGQRGYTF.

The chain couples TRBV11-1 to TRBJ2-2; D is perhaps TRBD2 (5 bases). This CDR3 region has 14 residues. From germline, CDR1 is SGHAT and CDR2 FQDESV (reference sequence). V gave up 1 base and J gave up 6 bases, with 9 bases separating them. This chain's CDR3 is CASSLGLEAGELFF. The CDR3 region has the DNA TGTGCCAGCAGCTTAGGATTGGAGGCCGGGGAGCTGTTTTTT.

V gene TRBV12-5 combines with J gene TRBJ1-1, with 8 bases fitting TRBD1. The CDR3 extends over 16 amino acids. Trimming at V came to 0 bases and at J to 7 bases, leaving 10 bases not matched to a gene. Germline V lookup: CDR1 LGHNT, CDR2 FRNRAP. In nucleotides, the CDR3 is TGTGCTAGTGGTTTGGTACAGGGGCAGGGGGCGAATGAAGCTTTCTTT. Translated: CASGLVQGQGANEAFF.

This chain connects TRBV10-3 to TRBJ2-3; D ambiguous. CDR1 is ENHRY and CDR2 is SYGVKD in the germline V gene. The V gene lost 0 bases and the J gene lost 6 bases, with 4 bases spanning the gap. The CDR3 loop spans 12 amino acids. CDR3 sequence reads: CAISESRDTQYF. In DNA, the CDR3 is TGTGCCATCAGTGAGTCCCGGGATACGCAGTATTTT.

The CDR3 reads CASSLGQRGTDTQYF. The CDR3 DNA reads as TGTGCCAGCAGTCTCGGACAAAGGGGCACAGATACGCAGTATTTT. V and J are TRBV6-1 and TRBJ2-3; TRBD1 might be the D (5 bases). Germline V gene lookup returns CDR1 MNHNS and CDR2 SASEGT. Between the trimmed V and J ends, which lost 5 bases and 1 base, there was a span of 13 bases. There are 15 residues in the CDR3.

The gene calls are TRBV5-4 and TRBJ2-5; 13 nucleotides match TRBD2. Germline CDR1 SGHNT, CDR2 YYREEE (reference sequence). The ends lost 4 bases at V and 7 bases at J; junction bases unmatched: 10. The CDR3 extends over 16 amino acids. As DNA, the CDR3 is TGTGCCAGCAGCCTGGGACTAGCGGGACTTTTCGGGACCCAGTACTTC. Encoded protein: CASSLGLAGLFGTQYF.

The chain has TRBV2 and TRBJ2-4; tentatively, D is TRBD1 (6 bases). The CDR3 is 12 residues long. The germline gives CDR1 SNHLY, CDR2 FYNNEI. Trimming took off 5 bases at V and 8 bases at J, with 10 bases between the two ends. The CDR3 region is CASSRDKDIQYF. CDR3 sequence (DNA): TGTGCCAGCAGTCGGGACAAGGACATTCAGTACTTC. Drawing the rest from reference TRBV2 and TRBJ2-4, the complete variable domain is EPEVTQTPSHQVTQMGQEVILRCVPISNHLYFYWYRQILGQKVEFLVSFYNNEISEKSEIFDDQFSVERPDGSNFTLKIRSTKLEDSAMYFCASSRDKDIQYFGAGTRLSVL.

This clone turned up a few times. V gene TRBV9 combines with J gene TRBJ2-3; TRBD2 agrees at 7 bases. Germline CDR1 SGDLS, CDR2 YYNGEE. Losses at the gene ends were 2 bases for V and 3 bases for J; bases not matched to a gene: 3. This CDR3 has 14 residues. CDR3 loop: CASSVAGATDTQYF. DNA for the CDR3: TGTGCCAGCAGCGTGGCGGGAGCAACAGATACGCAGTATTTT.

V is TRBV30 and J is TRBJ1-3; tentative D call: TRBD1 (5 bases). This CDR3 has 16 residues. V was shortened by 2 bases and J by 0 bases, with 14 bases between the two germline ends. CDR1 is GTSNPN and CDR2 is SVGIG in the germline V gene (reference sequence). The CDR3 is CAWSRGDSSSGNTIYF. The CDR3 DNA is TGTGCCTGGAGTAGAGGGGACTCAAGCTCTGGAAACACCATATATTTT.